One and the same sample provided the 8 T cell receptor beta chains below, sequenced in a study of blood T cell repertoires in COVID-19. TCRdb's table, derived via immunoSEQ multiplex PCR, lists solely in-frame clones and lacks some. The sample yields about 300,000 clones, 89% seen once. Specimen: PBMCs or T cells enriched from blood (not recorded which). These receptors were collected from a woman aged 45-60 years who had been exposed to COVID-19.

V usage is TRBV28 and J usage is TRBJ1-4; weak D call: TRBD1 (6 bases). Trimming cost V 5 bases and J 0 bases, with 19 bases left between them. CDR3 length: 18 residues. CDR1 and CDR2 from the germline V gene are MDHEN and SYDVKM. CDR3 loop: CASSPQGYFPTTNEKLFF. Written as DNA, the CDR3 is TGTGCCAGCAGTCCACAGGGTTACTTCCCTACAACTAATGAAAAACTGTTTTTT.

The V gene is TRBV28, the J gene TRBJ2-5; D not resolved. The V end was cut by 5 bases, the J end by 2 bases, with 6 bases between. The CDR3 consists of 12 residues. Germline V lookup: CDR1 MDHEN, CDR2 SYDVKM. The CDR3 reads CASSPRQETQYF. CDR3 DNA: TGTGCCAGCAGTCCGCGGCAAGAGACCCAGTACTTC.

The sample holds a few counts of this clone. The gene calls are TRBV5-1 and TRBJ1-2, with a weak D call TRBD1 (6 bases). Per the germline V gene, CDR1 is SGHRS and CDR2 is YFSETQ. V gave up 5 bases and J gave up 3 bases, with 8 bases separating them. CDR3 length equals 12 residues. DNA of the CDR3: TGCGCCAGCAGGGGGGCAGACTATGGCTACACCTTC. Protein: CASRGADYGYTF.

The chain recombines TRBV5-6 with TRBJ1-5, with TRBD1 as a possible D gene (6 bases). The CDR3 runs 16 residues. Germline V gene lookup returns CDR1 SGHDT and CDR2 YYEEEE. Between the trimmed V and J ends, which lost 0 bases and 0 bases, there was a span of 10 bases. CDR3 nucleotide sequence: TGTGCCAGCAGCTTGGGGACAGACAATAGCAATCAGCCCCAGCATTTT. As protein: CASSLGTDNSNQPQHF.

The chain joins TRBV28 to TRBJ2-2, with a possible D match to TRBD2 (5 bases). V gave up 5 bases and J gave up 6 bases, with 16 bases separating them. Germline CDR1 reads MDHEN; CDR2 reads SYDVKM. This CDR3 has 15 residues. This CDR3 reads CASSPPGLDAGELFF. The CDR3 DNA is TGTGCCAGCAGTCCTCCCGGACTGGACGCCGGGGAGCTGTTTTTT.

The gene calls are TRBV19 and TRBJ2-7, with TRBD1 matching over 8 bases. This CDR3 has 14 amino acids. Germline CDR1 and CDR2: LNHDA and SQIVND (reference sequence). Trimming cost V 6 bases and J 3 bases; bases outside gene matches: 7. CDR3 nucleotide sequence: TGTGCCAGTAGCCCCGGGACAGGAGACTACGAGCAGTACTTC. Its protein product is CASSPGTGDYEQYF. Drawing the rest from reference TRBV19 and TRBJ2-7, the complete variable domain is DGGITQSPKYLFRKEGQNVTLSCEQNLNHDAMYWYRQDPGQGLRLIYYSQIVNDFQKGDIAEGYSVSREKKESFPLTVTSAQKNPTAFYLCASSPGTGDYEQYFGPGTRLTVT.

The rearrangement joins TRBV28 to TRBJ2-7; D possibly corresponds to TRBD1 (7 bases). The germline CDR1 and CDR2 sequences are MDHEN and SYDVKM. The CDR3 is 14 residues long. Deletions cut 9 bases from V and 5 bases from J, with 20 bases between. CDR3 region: CASSGWRGLDEQYF. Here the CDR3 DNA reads TGTGCCAGTTCGGGATGGAGGGGGCTCGACGAGCAGTACTTC.

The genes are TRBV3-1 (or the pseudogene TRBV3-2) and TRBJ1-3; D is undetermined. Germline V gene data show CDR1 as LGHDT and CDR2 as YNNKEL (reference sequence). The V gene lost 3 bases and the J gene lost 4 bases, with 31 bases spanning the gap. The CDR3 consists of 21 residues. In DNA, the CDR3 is TGTGCCAGCAGCCATCCCCACGCCCCCAGCCTACAGTCCTCGTGGGGAAACACCATATATTTT. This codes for CASSHPHAPSLQSSWGNTIYF.